This TCR beta chain was found in a study of graft-versus-host responses after intestinal transplantation. Broader study findings: Across patients carrying graft-donor T cell macrochimerism, allografts held high graft-versus-host to host-versus-graft clonal ratios. The authors found GvH clones in recipient marrow, some appearing first in ileum or blood.

This clone was observed a few times. The CDR3 has 14 residues. From germline, CDR1 is LNHDA and CDR2 SQIVND (reference sequence). Trimming pared 2 bases from V and 1 base from J, leaving 6 bases between. With roughly 200,000 irradiated, violet-dye-labeled stimulator cells, roughly 200,000 CFSE-labeled responder cells were plated. Sorted cells were CFSE-low CD3+CD4+ or CD3+CD8+ proliferating responders. Profiling relied on immunoSEQ multiplex PCR, and the TCRdb table lists in-frame clones only, not all of them. The table lists about 18,000 clones, around 38% of them singletons. The sequence derives from a human patient who received an intestinal transplant. The V and J genes are TRBV19 and TRBJ1-5; D unclear. The sequences come from alloreactive CD4+ T cells from a mixed lymphocyte reaction culture, collected before intestinal transplant. Subset specified: CFSE-low proliferating T cells sorted from roughly 6-day pre-transplant mixed lymphocyte reaction (GvH or HvG direction). The chain's CDR3 is CASSIQVSNQPQHF. The CDR3 bases are TGTGCCAGTAGTATACAGGTCAGCAATCAGCCCCAGCATTTT.